Below, 14 T cell receptor beta chains from the same sample are listed, as sequenced in a study of T cell responses to AZD1222 COVID-19 vaccine (dated by TCRdb to the early 2020s). Library prep was done by the immunoSEQ multiplex PCR assay. What TCRdb holds here is the immuneACCESS table cut down to in-frame rearrangements. Part of the clones is not present; checked against another copy, under half of the missing clones reflect an unresolved V gene, and the others are unexplained. This sample comprises around 130,000 clones, more than 85% of them detected only once. The ten largest clones represent under 2% of the sample. Sample time point, as interpreted from the label and publication: about 28 days (+/-7) after the second vaccine dose. This specimen consisted of peripheral blood, obtained 28 days after the second AZD1222 dose. The receptors come from an adult who received the AZD1222 COVID-19 vaccine.

This chain connects TRBV11-2 to TRBJ2-7; either TRBD1 or TRBD2 may supply D (7 bases each). The CDR3 totals 14 residues. Looked up from germline, CDR1 is SGHAT and CDR2 is FQNNGV. Trimming removed 4 bases at V and 5 bases at J, with 15 bases between. CDR3 loop: CASSWAGGDHEQYF. As DNA, the CDR3 is TGTGCCAGCAGCTGGGCAGGGGGGGACCACGAGCAGTACTTC.

This chain joins TRBV6-1 and TRBJ2-1; 9 bases line up with TRBD2. Germline V gene data show CDR1 as MNHNS and CDR2 as SASEGT. J lost 0 bases, V lost 6 bases, and 3 bases had no gene match. The CDR3 contains 15 residues. CDR3 protein: CASRSGRYSYNEQFF. For the CDR3, the DNA is TGTGCCAGCAGAAGCGGGAGGTACTCCTACAATGAGCAGTTCTTC.

V is TRBV5-4 and J is TRBJ1-1; the D is unclear. Between the trimmed V and J ends, which lost 1 base and 4 bases, there was a span of 14 bases. Per the germline V gene, CDR1 is SGHNT and CDR2 is YYREEE (reference sequence). The CDR3 covers 15 residues. This chain's CDR3 is CASSLPRLMGTEAFF. The CDR3 region has the DNA TGTGCCAGCAGCTTGCCCCGTCTCATGGGCACTGAAGCTTTCTTT.

The V gene is TRBV11-2, the J gene TRBJ2-3; D unresolved. V was trimmed by 0 bases and J by 4 bases, leaving 8 bases between them. This CDR3 contains 14 residues. Germline V lookup: CDR1 SGHAT, CDR2 FQNNGV. Here the CDR3 DNA reads TGTGCCAGCAGCTTAGATCCCTTCCCAGATACGCAGTATTTT. Residues: CASSLDPFPDTQYF.

This clone was observed a handful of times. The rearrangement links TRBV7-9 to TRBJ1-1; D ambiguous. V shed 4 bases and J shed 0 bases, with 3 bases lying between them. From germline, CDR1 is SEHNR and CDR2 FQNEAQ (reference sequence). The CDR3 has 12 residues. The DNA for the CDR3 is TGTGCCAGCAGCTCCATGAACACTGAAGCTTTCTTT. Translating it yields CASSSMNTEAFF.

V usage is TRBV19 and J usage is TRBJ1-5; a possible D gene is TRBD1 (6 bases). The germline CDR1 and CDR2 sequences are LNHDA and SQIVND (reference sequence). The CDR3 covers 14 residues. V gave up 3 bases and J gave up 6 bases, with 12 bases separating them. CDR3 sequence: CASSIGGAVQPQHF. CDR3 in DNA: TGTGCCAGTAGTATTGGGGGGGCGGTTCAGCCCCAGCATTTT.

This chain connects TRBV6-6 to TRBJ2-1; D is uncertain. Trimming removed 8 bases at V and 0 bases at J, with 14 bases between. CDR3 length: 15 amino acids. Per germline, CDR1 MNHNY and CDR2 SVGAGI (reference sequence). CDR3 sequence: CASGWASPSYNEQFF. The CDR3 bases are TGTGCCAGCGGTTGGGCGTCCCCCTCCTACAATGAGCAGTTCTTC.

The CDR3 coding sequence is TGTGCCACCAGCAGAACTAGCGGGGGTCTCGGAGAGACCCAGTACTTC. Amino acid sequence: CATSRTSGGLGETQYF. J is TRBJ2-5 and V is TRBV15; 11 bases agree with TRBD2. This CDR3 has 16 amino acids. Per germline, CDR1 LNHNV and CDR2 YYDKDF (reference sequence). J lost 4 bases, V lost 2 bases, and 6 bases had no gene match.

This chain links TRBV6-6 with TRBJ1-2, with TRBD1 as a possible D gene (6 bases). CDR1 is MNHNY, CDR2 SVGAGI, per germline (reference sequence). The CDR3 covers 15 residues. V was shortened by 8 bases and J by 2 bases, with 18 bases between the two germline ends. In DNA, the CDR3 is TGTGCCAGCGGGAGGACAGCCGGGGAGAACTATGGCTACACCTTC. This encodes CASGRTAGENYGYTF.

V gene TRBV5-1 combines with J gene TRBJ1-3; D may be TRBD1 (5 bases). Germline V lookup: CDR1 SGHRS, CDR2 YFSETQ. Trimming shortened V by 0 bases and J by 3 bases, and 13 bases separated the two germline ends. The CDR3 spans 16 residues. This chain's CDR3 is CASSLAGGTVGNTIYF. The CDR3 DNA reads as TGCGCCAGCAGCTTGGCCGGGGGGACGGTTGGAAACACCATATATTTT. The full variable domain, rest sourced from reference TRBV5-1 and TRBJ1-3, is KAGVTQTPRYLIKTRGQQVTLSCSPISGHRSVSWYQQTPGQGLQFLFEYFSETQRNKGNFPGRFSGRQFSNSRSEMNVSTLELGDSALYLCASSLAGGTVGNTIYFGEGSWLTVV.

This clone has only a few counts. The chain is built from TRBV6-1 and TRBJ1-4, with D perhaps TRBD1 (5 bases). Deletions cut 2 bases from V and 3 bases from J, with 10 bases between. Germline lookup yields CDR1 MNHNS and CDR2 SASEGT. The CDR3 contains 15 residues. The CDR3 sequence: CASSEIGAANEKLFF. CDR3 coding DNA: TGTGCCAGCAGTGAAATCGGGGCAGCTAATGAAAAACTGTTTTTT.

The rearrangement links TRBV2 to TRBJ1-1; D remains unclear. The ends were cut back, 6 bases at V and 1 base at J, with 12 bases in the middle. Germline V gene sequence: CDR1 SNHLY, CDR2 FYNNEI. CDR3 length: 14 residues. In DNA form, the CDR3 reads TGTGCCAGCAGCGCACTACGGGAGAACACTGAAGCTTTCTTT. It encodes CASSALRENTEAFF.

V usage is TRBV29-1 and J usage is TRBJ2-1; a weak D match, TRBD2 (6 bases). CDR3 length: 14 residues. Trimming shortened V by 4 bases and J by 0 bases, and 10 bases separated the two germline ends. Looked up from germline, CDR1 is SQVTM and CDR2 is ANQGSEA. The chain's CDR3 is CSVGGDYSYNEQFF. CDR3 nucleotides: TGCAGCGTTGGGGGGGATTACTCCTACAATGAGCAGTTCTTC.

This rearrangement joins TRBV19 to TRBJ1-6; D not certain. V shed 3 bases and J shed 8 bases, with 5 bases lying between them. Per germline, CDR1 LNHDA and CDR2 SQIVND (reference sequence). CDR3 length: 12 amino acids. CDR3 amino acids: CASSMRHSPLHF. As DNA, the CDR3 is TGTGCCAGTAGTATGCGGCATTCACCCCTCCACTTT.